The 22 T cell receptor beta chains given below trace back to one sample, sequenced in a study of T cell repertoires in cytomegalovirus infection. TCRdb analysed the reads with MiXCR anew, one entry per CDR3 protein. This table holds 500,000 to 600,000 distinct CDR3 sequences, approximately 17% found once. What was sequenced was CD8+ T cells from PBMCs. Source of these receptors: a human donor in good health (CMV status not recorded). Some clones in this sample may be carry-over from other donors' samples.

This clonotype was seen more than once but under ten times. The chain carries TRBV11-1 and TRBJ2-1, with 12 bases identical to TRBD1. Trimming at V came to 3 bases and at J to 4 bases, leaving 4 bases not matched to a gene. Germline V gene lookup returns CDR1 SGHAT and CDR2 FQDESV (reference sequence). The CDR3 runs to 16 residues. CDR3 nucleotides: TGTGCCAGCAGCTTCCGGGACAGGGGGCATTACAATGAGCAGTTCTTC. This translates into CASSFRDRGHYNEQFF.

Concerning this clonotype itself: Given the absence of the conserved phenylalanine or tryptophan at the CDR3 end, a read error is likely. The DNA is omitted, as the CDR3 cannot be located on it reliably, and the CDR3 follows TCRdb's listing. The V and J genes are TRBV6-6 and TRBJ1-5; whether TRBD1, the table's D call, matches the DNA was not checked. In germline, CDR1 is MNHNY, CDR2 SVGAGI (reference sequence). The CDR3 has 18 residues if both end residues are counted. The chain's CDR3 is CASSSRDSGRLGNQPQPL.

This clonotype was seen more than once but under ten times. This chain joins TRBV20-1 and TRBJ2-7, with 11 bases fitting TRBD2. Germline V gene lookup returns CDR1 DFQATT and CDR2 SNEGSKA (reference sequence). Trimming cost V 5 bases and J 3 bases; bases outside gene matches: 3. The length of the CDR3 is 13 residues. The CDR3 is CSAGTSGSYEQYF. CDR3 DNA sequence: TGCAGTGCTGGAACTAGCGGGAGCTACGAGCAGTACTTC.

V usage is TRBV7-4 and J usage is TRBJ2-3; 12 positions match TRBD2. Looked up from germline, CDR1 is SGHVT and CDR2 is SQSDAQ. The CDR3 consists of 18 residues. With V trimmed by 5 bases and J by 4 bases, 13 bases remained unmatched. CDR3 amino acids: CASSKTSGRLGIADTQYF. DNA for the CDR3: TGTGCCAGCAGCAAGACTAGCGGGAGACTAGGGATCGCAGATACGCAGTATTTT.

This clonotype was observed many times. This chain links TRBV2 with TRBJ2-5; 7 bases line up with TRBD2. Germline V lookup: CDR1 SNHLY, CDR2 FYNNEI. The CDR3 length is 15 residues. With V trimmed by 3 bases and J by 3 bases, 7 bases remained unmatched. The CDR3 nucleotides read TGTGCCAGCAGTGAGGACGGGAGGCCAAAAGAGACCCAGTACTTC. Protein: CASSEDGRPKETQYF. Full variable domain (outside the CDR3, taken from reference TRBV2 and TRBJ2-5): EPEVTQTPSHQVTQMGQEVILRCVPISNHLYFYWYRQILGQKVEFLVSFYNNEISEKSEIFDDQFSVERPDGSNFTLKIRSTKLEDSAMYFCASSEDGRPKETQYFGPGTRLLVL.

This sequence joins TRBV6-6 and TRBJ2-5; 8 nucleotides align to TRBD1. The CDR3 is 16 amino acids. Per germline, CDR1 MNHNY and CDR2 SVGAGI (reference sequence). V lost 2 bases and J lost 4; bases outside the gene matches: 9. In DNA form, the CDR3 reads TGTGCCAGCAGTTACACCGACAGGGGCGTAAGAGAGACCCAGTACTTC. Residues: CASSYTDRGVRETQYF.

The J gene is TRBJ2-1, the V gene TRBV4-2; maybe TRBD2 (6 bases). The CDR3 is 17 amino acids. V was trimmed by 1 base and J by 0 bases, leaving 13 bases between them. The V gene's germline CDR1 is LGHNA and CDR2 YNFKEQ. The CDR3 nucleotides are TGTGCCAGCAGCCAAGCCCCCGGGAGTGGCTCCTACAATGAGCAGTTCTTC. Protein sequence: CASSQAPGSGSYNEQFF.

This clonotype showed up just a few times. The J gene is TRBJ2-4, the V gene TRBV6-2 or TRBV6-3; 11 nucleotides agree with TRBD2. This CDR3 is 18 amino acids long. The germline CDR1 and CDR2 sequences are MNHEY and SVGEGT. The V and J ends lost 0 bases and 8 bases, in that order; junction bases with no gene match: 12. For the CDR3, the DNA is TGTGCCAGCAGTTACTCCGGGAGGAGTAGCGGGAGGGAAGACATTCAGTACTTC. Its translation is CASSYSGRSSGREDIQYF.

This clonotype was seen ten or more times. The chain joins TRBV11-2 to TRBJ1-1; D gene ambiguous. Trimming took 2 bases from V and 0 from J, leaving 7 bases between them. Germline V CDR1 and CDR2: SGHAT, FQNNGV. This CDR3 contains 14 residues. The CDR3 DNA reads as TGTGCCAGCAGCTTAACGGATATGAACACTGAAGCTTTCTTT. It specifies CASSLTDMNTEAFF.

In its sample, this clonotype was seen many times. This chain connects TRBV12-3 or TRBV12-4 to TRBJ1-2; D is unclear. CDR3 length equals 15 residues. The ends were cut back, 3 bases at V and 1 base at J, with 12 bases in the middle. The CDR3 protein is CASSFLRPNNYGYTF. The CDR3, as DNA: TGTGCCAGCAGTTTTCTGCGACCGAATAACTATGGCTACACCTTC.

This clonotype was seen a few times. The V and J genes are TRBV4-1 and TRBJ2-7, with TRBD1 matching over 8 bases. With V trimmed by 3 bases and J by 2 bases, 6 bases remained unmatched. There are 15 residues in the CDR3. The germline gives CDR1 MGHRA, CDR2 YSYEKL. CDR3 nucleotides: TGCGCCAGCAGCCAGACATTACAGGGGGCCTACGAGCAGTACTTC. Its translation: CASSQTLQGAYEQYF.

There are many counts of this clonotype. The V call is TRBV6-1, the J call TRBJ1-1; D gene uncertain. Germline-derived CDR1 and CDR2 are MNHNS and SASEGT. The length of the CDR3 is 14 residues. The germline V and J ends were trimmed by 4 bases and 4 bases, with 13 bases remaining between them. CDR3 coding DNA: TGTGCCAGCAGTGCCTGGTCCACGGGCACTGAAGCTTTCTTT. Protein sequence: CASSAWSTGTEAFF.

A single count supports this clonotype. The chain links TRBV20-1 to TRBJ2-1; TRBD2 agrees at 7 bases. The CDR3 loop spans 16 amino acids. With 3 bases clipped from V and 2 bases from J, the junction kept 10 bases outside the gene matches. Looked up from germline, CDR1 is DFQATT and CDR2 is SNEGSKA (reference sequence). Written as DNA, the CDR3 is TGCAGTGCTAGTGAGTCGAGCGGGGTCGCCTACAATGAGCAGTTCTTC. Protein: CSASESSGVAYNEQFF.

This clonotype was detected only a few times. V gene TRBV5-1 combines with J gene TRBJ1-1; 7 bases map to TRBD1. Losses at the gene ends were 3 bases for V and 7 bases for J; bases not matched to a gene: 6. Germline V gene lookup returns CDR1 SGHRS and CDR2 YFSETQ. This CDR3 is built from 13 residues. In DNA, the CDR3 is TGCGCCAGCAGCTCGGTAGGGACAGATGAAGCTTTCTTT. Protein: CASSSVGTDEAFF. Full variable domain (outside the CDR3, taken from reference TRBV5-1 and TRBJ1-1): KAGVTQTPRYLIKTRGQQVTLSCSPISGHRSVSWYQQTPGQGLQFLFEYFSETQRNKGNFPGRFSGRQFSNSRSEMNVSTLELGDSALYLCASSSVGTDEAFFGQGTRLTVV.

J is TRBJ2-3 and V is TRBV7-6; TRBD2 matches at 7 bases. This CDR3 contains 14 residues. Germline-derived CDR1 and CDR2 are SGHVS and FNYEAQ. Unmatched junction bases numbered 6, after V lost 5 bases and J lost 4 bases. The CDR3 reads CASSKRDYPDTQYF. The CDR3 DNA follows: TGTGCCAGCAGCAAGAGGGACTACCCAGATACGCAGTATTTT.

Concerning this clonotype: A junction end diverges from the germline sequence, so it may reflect a read error. V and J are TRBV5-3 and TRBJ2-3, with 7 bases lining up with TRBD2. TRBV5-3 is an ORF, with its function uncertain. The CDR3 spans 14 residues. Here the CDR3 DNA reads TGTGCCAGCAGCTTGCGACTAGCTCCAGATACGCAGTATTTT. This gives the protein CASSLRLAPDTQYF.

This clonotype was recorded at least ten times. This chain uses TRBV27 with TRBJ1-5; no reliable D call. Between the trimmed V and J ends, which lost 9 bases and 3 bases, there was a span of 15 bases. CDR1 is MNHEY, CDR2 SMNVEV, per germline (reference sequence). The CDR3 spans 14 residues. In DNA, the CDR3 is TGTGCCAGTAGCCTCCGGGGAATCAATCAGCCCCAGCATTTT. This codes for CASSLRGINQPQHF.

This clonotype was seen repeatedly, ten times or more. J is TRBJ1-1 and V is TRBV7-2, with 9 bases lining up with TRBD1. Unmatched junction bases numbered 6, after V lost 4 bases and J lost 3 bases. Germline lookup yields CDR1 SGHTA and CDR2 FQGNSA. The CDR3 spans 15 residues. The CDR3 is CASSSQGQGYTEAFF. The CDR3 bases are TGTGCCAGCAGCTCCCAGGGACAGGGATACACTGAAGCTTTCTTT.

The chain has TRBV4-2 and TRBJ2-7; a weak D match, TRBD2 (5 bases). The germline V and J ends were trimmed by 0 bases and 2 bases, with 11 bases remaining between them. CDR1 LGHNA and CDR2 YNFKEQ come from the germline V gene. The CDR3 runs 15 residues. The CDR3 spells CASSQEGGNTYEQYF. The CDR3 DNA reads TGTGCCAGCAGCCAAGAAGGAGGCAATACCTACGAGCAGTACTTC.

This chain connects TRBV10-3 to TRBJ2-3; TRBD2 is a possible D gene (6 bases). Trimming took off 6 bases at V and 5 bases at J, with 9 bases between the two ends. This CDR3 is 12 amino acids long. Looked up from germline, CDR1 is ENHRY and CDR2 is SYGVKD. CDR3 nucleotides: TGTGCCATCAGAAAGGAGGGAGATACGCAGTATTTT. Residues: CAIRKEGDTQYF.

This clonotype appeared many times. This chain connects TRBV7-8 to TRBJ1-4; TRBD1 matches 10 bases. The trim removed 3 bases at V and 5 bases at J, leaving 3 bases unmatched. This CDR3 comprises 15 residues. Germline CDR1 and CDR2: SGHVS and FQNEAQ. CDR3 sequence: CASSFRDRGNEKLFF. The CDR3 DNA sequence: TGTGCCAGCAGCTTCCGGGACAGGGGAAATGAAAAACTGTTTTTT.

This clonotype has ten or more counts. The rearrangement links TRBV7-9 to TRBJ2-2, with a weak D call TRBD1 (6 bases). The V and J ends lost 1 base and 5 bases respectively, with 8 bases between them. This CDR3 is 14 amino acids long. Per the germline V gene, CDR1 is SEHNR and CDR2 is FQNEAQ (reference sequence). CDR3 sequence reads: CASSLVGATGELFF. The CDR3 DNA reads TGTGCCAGCAGCTTAGTGGGGGCAACCGGGGAGCTGTTTTTT.